Below are 24 T cell receptor beta chains sequenced from a single sample in a study of shared clonotypes between healthy human individuals. CD45RO-negative CD8 cells positively selected for CCR7 made up the naive population, which excluded terminally differentiated effector memory CD45RA+ cells. The assay was immunoSEQ multiplex PCR, and TCRdb's table has in-frame clones only and misses some. The table records about 2.1 million clones, about 93% of them present only once. The source material was naive CD8+ T cells from PBMCs. These receptors originate from a man aged 18 to 30 in good health. Some clones in this sample may be carry-over from other donors' samples.

The V gene is TRBV10-2, the J gene TRBJ2-7; 9 bases line up with TRBD2. Germline values: CDR1 WSHSY, CDR2 SAAADI. Trimming cost V 2 bases and J 2 bases; bases outside gene matches: 4. The CDR3 is 15 amino acids. CDR3 sequence reads: CASSELAGPPYEQYF. The DNA for the CDR3 is TGCGCCAGCAGTGAGCTAGCGGGACCGCCCTACGAGCAGTACTTC.

The V and J genes are TRBV5-1 and TRBJ2-1; 10 positions agree with TRBD2. Losses at the gene ends were 0 bases for V and 7 bases for J; bases not matched to a gene: 7. Germline V gives CDR1 SGHRS, CDR2 YFSETQ. This CDR3 spans 16 amino acids. The CDR3 region has the DNA TGCGCCAGCAGCTTGGGTGGGGCTAGCGGGAGAAATGAGCAGTTCTTC. Translation gives CASSLGGASGRNEQFF.

The chain recombines TRBV27 with TRBJ1-6, with D possibly being TRBD1 (5 bases). V lost 8 bases and J 9 bases, leaving 14 bases between the germline ends. Germline lookup yields CDR1 MNHEY and CDR2 SMNVEV (reference sequence). This CDR3 has 13 residues. The CDR3 coding sequence is TGTGCCAGCTGGAAGGGGCTACCTTCACCCCTCCACTTT. The encoded protein is CASWKGLPSPLHF.

V and J are TRBV27 and TRBJ2-3, with 11 bases fitting TRBD2. The CDR3 consists of 15 residues. CDR1 MNHEY and CDR2 SMNVEV come from the germline V gene (reference sequence). J lost 2 bases, V lost 8 bases, and 6 bases had no gene match. CDR3 residues: CASEGGLAATDTQYF. The CDR3 DNA follows: TGTGCCAGCGAGGGGGGACTAGCGGCCACAGATACGCAGTATTTT.

V and J are TRBV19 and TRBJ2-5; D is possibly TRBD1 (5 bases). Trimming left V 6 bases short and J 3 bases short, with 11 bases between. In germline, CDR1 is LNHDA, CDR2 SQIVND (reference sequence). CDR3 length: 13 residues. Here the CDR3 DNA reads TGTGCCAGTAGCGACAGACAGAAAGAGACCCAGTACTTC. Translation: CASSDRQKETQYF.

This clone has only one observation. J is TRBJ1-3 and V is TRBV7-6; D may be TRBD1 (5 bases). V was trimmed by 1 base and J by 2 bases, leaving 9 bases between them. This CDR3 comprises 15 residues. The germline V gene has CDR1 SGHVS and CDR2 FNYEAQ. The CDR3 DNA is TGTGCCAGCAGCTTAGTTCCAGGGCCTGGAAACACCATATATTTT. Residues: CASSLVPGPGNTIYF. The full variable domain, in which reference TRBV7-6 and TRBJ1-3 provide the parts outside the CDR3, is GAGVSQSPRYKVTKRGQDVALRCDPISGHVSLYWYRQALGQGPEFLTYFNYEAQQDKSGLPNDRFSAERPEGSISTLTIQRTEQRDSAMYRCASSLVPGPGNTIYFGEGSWLTVV.

The chain carries TRBV9 and TRBJ1-3; D perhaps matches TRBD1 (6 bases). This CDR3 has 15 residues. Between the trimmed V and J ends, which lost 4 bases and 2 bases, there was a span of 13 bases. The germline V gene has CDR1 SGDLS and CDR2 YYNGEE. In nucleotides, the CDR3 is TGTGCCAGCAGCCCAGGGGCAGGGGCTGGAAACACCATATATTTT. This encodes CASSPGAGAGNTIYF.

This chain links TRBV2 with TRBJ2-2; 11 bases align to TRBD2. V dropped 6 bases and J dropped 2; count of bases not matched to a gene: 8. Germline CDR1 and CDR2: SNHLY and FYNNEI. This CDR3 is built from 17 residues. CDR3 DNA sequence: TGTGCCAGCAGCGCGACTAGCGGGACGTTTAACACCGGGGAGCTGTTTTTT. It is translated as CASSATSGTFNTGELFF.

V and J are TRBV5-6 and TRBJ2-7; D not certain. The CDR3 loop spans 13 amino acids. Deletions cut 4 bases from V and 6 bases from J, with 14 bases between. Germline V gene sequence: CDR1 SGHDT, CDR2 YYEEEE. CDR3 amino acids: CASSLRTFLEQYF. CDR3 nucleotides: TGTGCCAGCAGCCTCCGGACCTTCCTCGAGCAGTACTTC. The full variable domain, completed using reference TRBV5-6 and TRBJ2-7, is DAGVTQSPTHLIKTRGQQVTLRCSPKSGHDTVSWYQQALGQGPQFIFQYYEEEERQRGNFPDRFSGHQFPNYSSELNVNALLLGDSALYLCASSLRTFLEQYFGPGTRLTVT.

This clone was seen just once. V gene TRBV9 combines with J gene TRBJ2-3; no clear D gene. V was clipped by 4 bases and J by 9 bases, with 9 bases between them. This CDR3 comprises 11 residues. Germline-derived CDR1 and CDR2 are SGDLS and YYNGEE. CDR3 protein: CASSKEGTQYF. CDR3 DNA: TGTGCCAGCAGCAAAGAAGGAACGCAGTATTTT.

The J gene is TRBJ1-4, the V gene TRBV29-1, with 8 bases fitting TRBD1. The ends lost 6 bases at V and 3 bases at J; junction bases unmatched: 6. CDR1 and CDR2 from the germline V gene are SQVTM and ANQGSEA. There are 14 residues in the CDR3. The CDR3 region has the DNA TGCAGCGTGACAGGGGATCGGTCTAATGAAAAACTGTTTTTT. This translates into CSVTGDRSNEKLFF.

V is TRBV27 and J is TRBJ2-2; perhaps TRBD1 as D (6 bases). CDR1 and CDR2 from the germline V gene are MNHEY and SMNVEV (reference sequence). V was shortened by 5 bases and J by 2 bases, with 12 bases between the two germline ends. This CDR3 region has 15 residues. The CDR3 DNA sequence: TGTGCCAGCAGTCCGCGACAGGACAACACCGGGGAGCTGTTTTTT. This translates into CASSPRQDNTGELFF.

The rearrangement uses TRBV11-2 and TRBJ1-2; maybe TRBD1 (5 bases). Germline CDR1 reads SGHAT; CDR2 reads FQNNGV. V gave up 2 bases and J gave up 2 bases, with 18 bases separating them. The CDR3 is 17 amino acids. The chain's CDR3 is CASSLPGTLGSNYGYTF. CDR3 DNA sequence: TGTGCCAGCAGCTTACCGGGGACGTTGGGTTCCAACTATGGCTACACCTTC.

Details on this clone: The sample carries other DNA sequences with the same CDR3. The chain uses TRBV28 and TRBJ2-5, with a possible D match to TRBD1 (6 bases). Germline V gene sequence: CDR1 MDHEN, CDR2 SYDVKM. CDR3 length equals 14 residues. V dropped 5 bases and J dropped 5 bases, with 15 bases sitting between them. The CDR3 loop reads CASSPAGAGETQYF. The CDR3 nucleotides are TGTGCCAGCAGTCCGGCAGGGGCTGGGGAGACCCAGTACTTC.

The chain employs TRBV9 and TRBJ1-1, with a possible D match to TRBD1 (6 bases). The CDR3 loop spans 15 amino acids. Germline CDR1 is SGDLS and CDR2 is YYNGEE. Trimming removed 5 bases from V and 1 base from J, with 15 bases in between. The CDR3 DNA reads as TGTGCCAGCAGTGCCGGGACACACCCGAACACTGAAGCTTTCTTT. Amino acid sequence: CASSAGTHPNTEAFF.

About this clone: This specimen includes other DNA sequences encoding the same CDR3. The chain has TRBV27 and TRBJ1-2, with 7 bases matching TRBD1. CDR1 and CDR2 from the germline V gene are MNHEY and SMNVEV (reference sequence). The length of the CDR3 is 13 residues. The junction had 1 base not matched to a gene; V was cut back by 4 bases and J by 2 bases. The CDR3 spells CASSWDRNYGYTF. In DNA form, the CDR3 reads TGTGCCAGCAGTTGGGACAGAAACTATGGCTACACCTTC.

The chain uses TRBV5-4 and TRBJ2-7; TRBD1 matches 10 bases. The V segment lost 4 bases and the J segment 6 bases; nucleotides outside the gene matches: 13. Looked up from germline, CDR1 is SGHNT and CDR2 is YYREEE (reference sequence). The CDR3 has 16 amino acids. CDR3 amino acids: CASSTLGQGETGEQYF. DNA for the CDR3: TGTGCCAGCAGCACCCTAGGACAGGGGGAGACAGGCGAGCAGTACTTC. The full variable domain, in which reference TRBV5-4 and TRBJ2-7 provide the parts outside the CDR3, is ETGVTQSPTHLIKTRGQQVTLRCSSQSGHNTVSWYQQALGQGPQFIFQYYREEENGRGNFPPRFSGLQFPNYSSELNVNALELDDSALYLCASSTLGQGETGEQYFGPGTRLTVT.

V is TRBV27 and J is TRBJ2-3; TRBD1 matches 12 bases. Trimming removed 4 bases from V and 2 bases from J; junction bases left unmatched: 7. CDR3 length equals 17 residues. Germline-derived CDR1 and CDR2 are MNHEY and SMNVEV (reference sequence). The CDR3 DNA is TGTGCCAGCAGTTCTCACGCGGGACAGGGGGCCACAGATACGCAGTATTTT. It yields the protein CASSSHAGQGATDTQYF.

As for this clone: This sample also contains other DNA sequences that code for the same CDR3. The chain uses TRBV4-3 and TRBJ2-2, with 11 nucleotides matching TRBD2. The CDR3 covers 17 residues. Germline trimming cut 1 base from V and 5 bases from J; bases unmatched to any gene: 6. CDR1 and CDR2 (germline): LGHNA, YSLEER. In DNA, the CDR3 is TGCGCCAGCAGCCAAGGCACTAGCGGGAGTTATACCGGGGAGCTGTTTTTT. Translated, it gives CASSQGTSGSYTGELFF.

The V call is TRBV27, the J call TRBJ1-2; D is perhaps TRBD1 (6 bases). This CDR3 region has 14 residues. CDR1 is MNHEY and CDR2 is SMNVEV in the germline V gene (reference sequence). Trimming removed 4 bases from V and 6 bases from J, with 15 bases in between. The CDR3 DNA is TGTGCCAGCAGTTCGACGACAGGTCTTGATGGCTACACCTTC. It encodes CASSSTTGLDGYTF.

The chain has TRBV5-1 and TRBJ1-4, with unresolved D. Trimming took off 5 bases at V and 0 bases at J, with 17 bases between the two ends. Germline V gene data show CDR1 as SGHRS and CDR2 as YFSETQ. CDR3 length: 17 amino acids. Here the CDR3 DNA reads TGCGCCAGCAGTGGGAGGGTCCGCGATGCAACTAATGAAAAACTGTTTTTT. Translated: CASSGRVRDATNEKLFF.

The chain carries TRBV28 and TRBJ1-4; D call uncertain. Germline CDR1 is MDHEN and CDR2 is SYDVKM. Trimming cost V 5 bases and J 6 bases, with 4 bases left between them. The CDR3 contains 11 residues. The CDR3 sequence is CASSPDEKLFF. The CDR3 region has the DNA TGTGCCAGCAGTCCAGATGAAAAACTGTTTTTT.

The chain is built from TRBV28 and TRBJ2-1; D unresolved. Germline-derived CDR1 and CDR2 are MDHEN and SYDVKM. This CDR3 has 14 residues. V shed 7 bases and J shed 2 bases, with 12 bases lying between them. The CDR3 DNA reads as TGTGCCAGCATGGGCGGAAAAACCTACAATGAGCAGTTCTTC. The encoded protein is CASMGGKTYNEQFF.

The rearrangement links TRBV9 to TRBJ1-2, with D possibly matching TRBD1 (5 bases). The length of the CDR3 is 15 residues. CDR1 and CDR2 from the germline V gene are SGDLS and YYNGEE. Trimming pared 0 bases from V and 4 bases from J, leaving 13 bases between. The CDR3 protein is CASSVGGPAVYGYTF. The DNA of the CDR3 is TGTGCCAGCAGCGTAGGGGGCCCAGCCGTCTATGGCTACACCTTC. Using reference TRBV9 and TRBJ1-2 for the parts outside the CDR3, the full variable domain is DSGVTQTPKHLITATGQRVTLRCSPRSGDLSVYWYQQSLDQGLQFLIQYYNGEERAKGNILERFSAQQFPDLHSELNLSSLELGDSALYFCASSVGGPAVYGYTFGSGTRLTVV.